This is a list of T cell receptor beta chains from one sample in a study of PD-L1 blockade in urothelial cancer. Method: immunoSEQ multiplex PCR; TCRdb's copy keeps in-frame clones and lacks some. This sample has tens of thousands of clones; almost 90% occur once, and the top ten carry 4.5% to 5%. Sequenced material: PBMCs, taken around atezolizumab (anti-PD-L1) treatment. All receptors derive from a man between 70 and 80 years old with urothelial cancer. Both conserved end residues are part of each CDR3.

TRBV28	CASSLFRTGAFF
TRBV10-2	CASCRQGLAYEQYF
TRBV4-1	CASSQVGQGNEQYF
TRBV5-4	CASSWTGSYEQYF
TRBV6-1	CASSETSGSFGELFF
TRBV5-4	CASSSGLAGGAGRGTQYF
TRBV6-5	CASTGGETQYF
TRBV28	CASSFHRGSYGYTF
TRBV5-1	CASSQQGVTNEKLFF
TRBV6-1	CASSELQRQGSYTF
TRBV7-9	CASSPRGLDTQYF
TRBV18	CASSGSDYGYTF
TRBV28	CASRKTGTGAGYTF
TRBV7-3	CASSLSRGETQYF
TRBV7-2	CASSPGTSGGETQYF
TRBV2	CASLLQGTLGTEAFF
TRBV4-1	CASSQEGTSGTYEQYF
TRBV27	CASMPSGGGNEQFF
TRBV5-1	CASRPAGAGTDTQYF
TRBV19	CASRRQSGAGGSSTEAFF
TRBV7-2	CASSPRTAYGYTF
TRBV28	CASSSPGTGPYEQYF
TRBV28	CASTGQGHQPQHF
TRBV6-5	CASRGSGRHGEQYF
TRBV19	CASSQGVHNSYEQYF
TRBV4-1	CASSQVFAHGGPVYEQYF
TRBV14	CASSPQVGLNTEAFF
TRBV9	CASSVGRGQETQYF
TRBV5-1	CASSPGTAIQNQPQHF
TRBV29-1	CSVEGGTGNNEQFF
TRBV28	CASSSGYRGLGYTF
TRBV7-8	CASRSGIFTDTQYF
TRBV15	CATSSGAGNGFYEQYF
TRBV5-1	CASSFAGGNQETQYF
TRBV21-1	CASSKRGQGGEKLFF
TRBV10-1	CASASGRAGELFF
TRBV28	CASSTSGGPYEQYF
TRBV10-2	CATRLAGGAGELFF
TRBV18	CASSRETGNNEQFF
TRBV6-5	CASSSYGGANYGYTF
TRBV21-1	CASSKKWAGGGNTEAFF
TRBV2	CASSAIQGLRGEQYF
TRBV5-5	CASSRGTLAGYPETQYF
TRBV6-1	CAEGQGVTGELFF
TRBV6-6	CASSARTGYYEQYF
TRBV28	CASRPPRQYTGELFF
TRBV7-9	CASSSLLSGISKGGNEQFF
TRBV10-3	CAISDTIMTGLGQPQHF
TRBV6-5	CASSRGFGNEKLFF
TRBV5-1	CASSLELANTDTQYF
TRBV28	CASSLRRLPTYEQYF
TRBV14	CASSQVKETQYF
TRBV21-1	CASSKGDTNYGYTF
TRBV2	CATTGNEQYF
TRBV28	CASSLGGRREETQYF
TRBV9	CASRPDPGGRYGYTF
TRBV6-6	CASSPVGAGAYNEQFF
TRBV6-5	CASSYTYRDRDEKLFF